This T cell receptor (beta chain) derives from a study of T cell repertoires in cytomegalovirus infection. Across the whole study: Public TCR beta signatures indicated both CMV infection and matching HLA type.

From the reads, TCRdb called clonotypes with MiXCR, one entry per CDR3 protein. Here the sample spans fewer than 550,000 distinct CDR3 sequences, about 10% being singletons. Germline CDR1 is SGHDN and CDR2 is FVKESK. CDR3 length: 14 amino acids. V was pared by 5 bases and J by 2 bases, with 13 bases between. This clonotype was counted a few times. This clonotype originated in a human donor in good health (CMV status not recorded). Some clones in this sample may be carry-over from other donors' samples. Material for sequencing was PBMCs. The chain is built from TRBV14 and TRBJ2-7; D remains ambiguous. In DNA, the CDR3 is TGTGCCAGCAGCGACGAACTACTCACCTACGAGCAGTACTTC. Residues: CASSDELLTYEQYF.